This T cell receptor (beta chain) is drawn from a study of blood T cell repertoires in COVID-19. Across the whole study: COVID-19 samples collected from the United States, Italy and Spain covered acute and convalescent phases. T cells, B-cell-depleted T cells, or PBMCs supplied cDNA or gDNA.

In germline, CDR1 is MNHEY, CDR2 SVGAGI. CDR3 length: 13 amino acids. With 6 bases clipped from V and 8 bases from J, the junction kept 8 bases outside the gene matches. Per the original data handling: It was from reference gene primer amplification that nucleated cell counts were estimated. Libraries were prepared by immunoSEQ multiplex PCR; TCRdb keeps only in-frame clonotypes and omits some of them. From that table come the V and J calls and clone size; the DNA was used to work out D and trimming. The data show 100,000 to 150,000 clones, approximately 90% seen once. J is TRBJ1-2 and V is TRBV6-5; 8 nucleotides align to TRBD1. Input material: peripheral blood. The TCR sequence derives from a woman older than 75 with acute or convalescent COVID-19. Written as DNA, the CDR3 is TGTGCCAGCAGACGGGACAGGACTTGGGGCTACACCTTC. Protein product: CASRRDRTWGYTF.